These 13 T cell receptor beta chains came from one sample sequenced in a study of cytomegalovirus exposure and HLA in healthy donors. Vbeta (60) and Jbeta (13) primers were used in the PCR. TCRdb's copy holds only in-frame clones and misses some; the assay was immunoSEQ multiplex PCR. The table records under 300,000 clones, just over 70% of them present only once. Material: PBMCs. The receptors stem from a female donor in good health and CMV-seronegative.

This chain joins TRBV9 and TRBJ1-2, with D uncertain. The CDR3 extends over 15 amino acids. Germline V gene lookup returns CDR1 SGDLS and CDR2 YYNGEE. V shed 4 bases and J shed 4 bases, with 17 bases lying between them. Here the CDR3 DNA reads TGTGCCAGCAGCCCTCGTGGAGGGCCAGGCTATGGCTACACCTTC. Translated, it gives CASSPRGGPGYGYTF.

Concerning this clone: Germline is not matched at one junction end, which may reflect a read error. The chain links TRBV7-9 to TRBJ1-1, with D perhaps TRBD1 (5 bases). CDR1 and CDR2 (germline): SEHNR, FQNEAQ (reference sequence). The CDR3 covers 12 residues. In DNA, the CDR3 is TGTTCCAGCAGCCTCCCCAGGGATGAAGCTTTCTTT. Its translation: CSSSLPRDEAFF.

This clone has more than one count but fewer than ten. The rearrangement joins TRBV4-1 to TRBJ2-7; D is possibly TRBD2 (6 bases). The CDR3 is 16 amino acids. Trimming pared 1 base from V and 0 bases from J, leaving 13 bases between. Germline CDR1 MGHRA, CDR2 YSYEKL. Here the CDR3 DNA reads TGCGCCAGCAGCCAAGCATACGGGACTGACTCCTACGAGCAGTACTTC. Amino acids: CASSQAYGTDSYEQYF.

V usage is TRBV19 and J usage is TRBJ2-7; weak D call: TRBD1 (6 bases). Germline CDR1 and CDR2: LNHDA and SQIVND (reference sequence). The germline V and J ends were trimmed by 6 bases and 3 bases, with 12 bases remaining between them. The CDR3 has 13 residues. The CDR3 sequence: CASSTGSHYEQYF. The DNA for the CDR3 is TGTGCCAGTAGCACAGGGTCACACTACGAGCAGTACTTC.

Written as DNA, the CDR3 is TGTGCCAGTAGTATGGAGAGACTAGCGCCAGAGCAGTTCTTC. Translating gives CASSMERLAPEQFF. J is TRBJ2-1 and V is TRBV19; 8 bases line up with TRBD2. CDR1 LNHDA and CDR2 SQIVND come from the germline V gene (reference sequence). Trimming cost V 3 bases and J 10 bases; bases outside gene matches: 8. This CDR3 region has 14 residues.

This chain links TRBV30 with TRBJ2-1, with TRBD2 matching 12 bases. The junction had 8 bases not matched to a gene; V was cut back by 0 bases and J by 5 bases. The CDR3 is 17 residues long. The germline gives CDR1 GTSNPN, CDR2 SVGIG (reference sequence). The CDR3 region is CAWSVRFRTSGNNEQFF. CDR3 bases: TGTGCCTGGAGTGTACGTTTTCGGACTAGCGGGAACAATGAGCAGTTCTTC.

V and J are TRBV5-4 and TRBJ2-1; 7 positions agree with TRBD2. The CDR3 covers 15 residues. J lost 0 bases, V lost 0 bases, and 0 bases had no gene match. CDR1 is SGHNT and CDR2 is YYREEE in the germline V gene (reference sequence). The CDR3 DNA reads TGTGCCAGCAGCTTGGTAGCGGGCTCCTACAATGAGCAGTTCTTC. Protein product: CASSLVAGSYNEQFF. Combining the CDR3 with reference TRBV5-4 and TRBJ2-1 gives the whole variable domain ETGVTQSPTHLIKTRGQQVTLRCSSQSGHNTVSWYQQALGQGPQFIFQYYREEENGRGNFPPRFSGLQFPNYSSELNVNALELDDSALYLCASSLVAGSYNEQFFGPGTRLTVL.

This chain connects TRBV28 to TRBJ2-1; possibly TRBD2 for D (6 bases). The CDR3 totals 14 residues. Per the germline V gene, CDR1 is MDHEN and CDR2 is SYDVKM. V was cut by 4 bases and J by 6 bases, with 13 bases left in between. Written as DNA, the CDR3 is TGTGCCAGCAGTTCCCCGGGGGATTTCAATGAGCAGTTCTTC. This gives the protein CASSSPGDFNEQFF.

The V gene is TRBV21-1, the J gene TRBJ2-1; the table's D call TRBD1 went unverified against the DNA. TRBV21-1 is designated a pseudogene. The CDR3 is made up of 16 amino acids. CDR3 residues: CASSTGGVRFYNEQFF. CDR3 bases: TGTGCCAGCAGCACAGGGGGCGTGAGGTTTTACAATGAGCAGTTCTTC.

The chain has TRBV18 and TRBJ1-3; D ambiguous. V lost 2 bases and J lost 0, with 8 bases in between. Looked up from germline, CDR1 is KGHSH and CDR2 is LQKENI. This CDR3 region has 15 residues. As DNA, the CDR3 is TGTGCCAGCTCACCATCAGCGATCTCTGGAAACACCATATATTTT. Amino acids: CASSPSAISGNTIYF.

The rearrangement joins TRBV5-4 to TRBJ2-2; the match to TRBD2 covers 14 bases. With 4 bases clipped from V and 0 bases from J, the junction kept 2 bases outside the gene matches. The CDR3 has 17 residues. Germline values: CDR1 SGHNT, CDR2 YYREEE (reference sequence). CDR3 sequence: CASSVGLAGANTGELFF. The CDR3 DNA sequence: TGTGCCAGCAGCGTGGGACTAGCGGGAGCGAACACCGGGGAGCTGTTTTTT.

This chain's CDR3 is CASSKGTGGYWDTEAFF. CDR3 bases: TGTGCCAGTAGTAAGGGGACAGGGGGCTACTGGGACACTGAAGCTTTCTTT. V is TRBV19 and J is TRBJ1-1; 12 bases map to TRBD1. V lost 4 bases to trimming and J lost 3 bases; unmatched junction nucleotides: 9. CDR3 length equals 17 residues. Germline CDR1 LNHDA, CDR2 SQIVND (reference sequence). Full variable domain (rest looked up from reference TRBV19 and TRBJ1-1): DGGITQSPKYLFRKEGQNVTLSCEQNLNHDAMYWYRQDPGQGLRLIYYSQIVNDFQKGDIAEGYSVSREKKESFPLTVTSAQKNPTAFYLCASSKGTGGYWDTEAFFGQGTRLTVV.

The chain couples TRBV7-9 to TRBJ1-4, with TRBD1 as a possible D gene (5 bases). Germline V CDR1 and CDR2: SEHNR, FQNEAQ (reference sequence). The CDR3 covers 16 residues. The V and J ends lost 5 bases and 7 bases respectively, with 20 bases between them. The CDR3 coding sequence is TGTGCCAGCAGCCCGCAACTACAGGAAGGGGTTGAAAAACTGTTTTTT. Protein product: CASSPQLQEGVEKLFF. Using reference TRBV7-9 and TRBJ1-4 for the parts outside the CDR3, the full variable domain is DTGVSQNPRHKITKRGQNVTFRCDPISEHNRLYWYRQTLGQGPEFLTYFQNEAQLEKSRLLSDRFSAERPKGSFSTLEIQRTEQGDSAMYLCASSPQLQEGVEKLFFGSGTQLSVL.